One sample yielded the 8 T cell receptor beta chains listed below, sequenced in a study. MiXCR, run by TCRdb on the RT-PCR reads, gives a single entry per CDR3 protein. The sample holds about 680,000 distinct CDR3 sequences, 12% to 15% seen once. The source material was memory CD4+ T cells from blood. The receptors derive from a female donor in good health, serving as a healthy control.

Notes on this clonotype: A clone one base away is much larger, so this may be a read error. J is TRBJ2-1 and V is TRBV5-1; D not certain. This CDR3 spans 14 amino acids. Trimming removed 0 bases from V and 6 bases from J, with 10 bases in between. Germline CDR1 is SGHRS and CDR2 is YFSETQ. Written as DNA, the CDR3 is TGCGCCAGCAGCTTGGGGTTTGAGCCCAATGAGCAGTTCTTC. The encoded protein is CASSLGFEPNEQFF.

This clonotype was observed at least ten times. This chain joins TRBV29-1 and TRBJ1-6; D is undetermined. The V and J ends lost 7 bases and 0 bases respectively, with 7 bases between them. The germline V gene encodes CDR1 SQVTM and CDR2 ANQGSEA. The CDR3 has 13 amino acids. DNA of the CDR3: TGCAGCGCCCGGAGCTCCTATAATTCACCCCTCCACTTT. This translates into CSARSSYNSPLHF.

CDR3 DNA sequence: TGTGCCAGCAGCCCCTTAGTGGGCGGGTCCGATGAGCAGTTCTTC. Protein product: CASSPLVGGSDEQFF. The V and J genes are TRBV4-2 and TRBJ2-1; D possibly corresponds to TRBD2 (5 bases). The CDR3 sequence is 15 residues long. V shed 4 bases and J shed 8 bases, with 18 bases lying between them. CDR1 and CDR2 (germline): LGHNA, YNFKEQ.

The rearrangement links TRBV10-3 to TRBJ1-1; 8 bases align to TRBD1. The CDR3 runs 14 residues. CDR1 is ENHRY and CDR2 is SYGVKD in the germline V gene. V gave up 5 bases and J gave up 5 bases; unmatched junction bases: 7. The CDR3 region is CAISPTGGGTEAFF. The CDR3 bases are TGTGCCATCAGTCCCACAGGGGGGGGGACTGAAGCTTTCTTT.

J is TRBJ1-1 and V is TRBV28; D is ambiguous. The V gene's germline CDR1 is MDHEN and CDR2 SYDVKM. Deletions cut 4 bases from V and 13 bases from J, with 13 bases between. The CDR3 contains 11 residues. The CDR3 reads CASSSSPRVFF. Written as DNA, the CDR3 is TGTGCCAGCAGTTCTTCCCCGCGTGTTTTCTTT.

There are a few counts of this clonotype. This rearrangement joins TRBV12-3 or TRBV12-4 to TRBJ1-5; 7 nucleotides line up with TRBD1. After removal of 1 base from V and 4 bases from J, the junction contained 4 bases not matched to a gene. This CDR3 contains 15 residues. Here the CDR3 reads CASSLEGRGNQPQHF. The DNA for the CDR3 is TGTGCCAGCAGTTTAGAGGGCAGGGGGAATCAGCCCCAGCATTTT.

This clonotype was detected a few times. This chain connects TRBV20-1 to TRBJ2-3; D remains ambiguous. The germline V gene encodes CDR1 DFQATT and CDR2 SNEGSKA (reference sequence). This CDR3 region has 14 residues. V dropped 1 base and J dropped 2 bases, with 10 bases sitting between them. The CDR3 coding sequence is TGCAGTGCTAGAGCAGGAAGTCCCACAGATACGCAGTATTTT. Residues: CSARAGSPTDTQYF.

This clonotype occurred many times. The V gene is TRBV5-1, the J gene TRBJ2-3; either TRBD1 or TRBD2 may supply D (6 bases each). With 4 bases removed from V and 2 bases from J, the gap between germline ends came to 11 bases. The CDR3 runs to 14 residues. CDR1 is SGHRS and CDR2 is YFSETQ in the germline V gene. The CDR3 nucleotides read TGCGCCAGCAGCACGGGGGACAACACAGATACGCAGTATTTT. Translated, it gives CASSTGDNTDTQYF. Based on the CDR3 plus reference TRBV5-1 and TRBJ2-3, the full variable domain is KAGVTQTPRYLIKTRGQQVTLSCSPISGHRSVSWYQQTPGQGLQFLFEYFSETQRNKGNFPGRFSGRQFSNSRSEMNVSTLELGDSALYLCASSTGDNTDTQYFGPGTRLTVL.